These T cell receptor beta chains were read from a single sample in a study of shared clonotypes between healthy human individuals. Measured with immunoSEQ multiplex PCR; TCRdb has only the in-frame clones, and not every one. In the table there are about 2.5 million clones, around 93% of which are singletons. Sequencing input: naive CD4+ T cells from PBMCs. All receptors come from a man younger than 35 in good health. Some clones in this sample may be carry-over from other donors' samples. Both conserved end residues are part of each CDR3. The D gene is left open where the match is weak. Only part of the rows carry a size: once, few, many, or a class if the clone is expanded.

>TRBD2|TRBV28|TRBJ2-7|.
TGTGCCAGCAGTTTGAGGCCGTATAAGCGGGGTTCCTACGAGCAGTACTTC
CASSLRPYKRGSYEQYF
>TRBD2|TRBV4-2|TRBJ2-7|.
TGTGCCAGCAGCCAAGATCCCCCAAGCGGGAGGACTCGGGGGGAGCAGTACTTC
CASSQDPPSGRTRGEQYF
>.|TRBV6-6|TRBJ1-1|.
TGTGCCAGCAGTTACGCGGGCGGTACTGAAGCTTTCTTT
CASSYAGGTEAFF
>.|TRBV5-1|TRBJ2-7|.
TGCGCCAGCAGCTTGGTTAGCGGCTCCTACGAGCAGTACTTC
CASSLVSGSYEQYF
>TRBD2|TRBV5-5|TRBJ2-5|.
TGTGCCAGCAGCTCAACATTGCGAGCGGGAGTGAGACAAGAGACCCAGTACTTC
CASSSTLRAGVRQETQYF
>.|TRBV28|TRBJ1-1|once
TGTGCCAGCAGACCTCAGGGTGGCGCTGAAGCTTTCTTT
CASRPQGGAEAFF
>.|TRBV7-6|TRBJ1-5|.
TGTGCCAGCAGCTTACTCAATCAGCCCCAGCATTTT
CASSLLNQPQHF
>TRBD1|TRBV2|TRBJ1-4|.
TGTGCCAGCAGTTCCCAGGGGGGTGAAAAACTGTTTTTT
CASSSQGGEKLFF
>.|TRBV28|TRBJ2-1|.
TGTGCCAGCACTAGGACCCCGGGCAATGAGCAGTTCTTC
CASTRTPGNEQFF
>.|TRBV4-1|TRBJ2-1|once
TGCGCCAGCAGTCCCGGACGAACAGCCTCCTACAATGAGCAGTTCTTC
CASSPGRTASYNEQFF
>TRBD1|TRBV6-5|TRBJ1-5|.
TGTGCCAGCAGTTCCTACCAGGGGGCGGGCAATCAGCCCCAGCATTTT
CASSSYQGAGNQPQHF
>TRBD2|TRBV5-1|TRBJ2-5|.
TGCGCCAGCAGCTTGGTGGGACTAGTTTTACAGACCCAGTACTTC
CASSLVGLVLQTQYF
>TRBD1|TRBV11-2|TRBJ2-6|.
TGTGCCAGCAGCACAAGTGACAGGGGAAACTCTGGGGCCAACGTCCTGACTTTC
CASSTSDRGNSGANVLTF
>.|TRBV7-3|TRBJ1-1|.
TGTGCCAGCAGCCCACAGCCCCAGGGCGCGTCGGGGAACACTGAAGCTTTCTTT
CASSPQPQGASGNTEAFF
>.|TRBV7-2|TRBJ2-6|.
TGTGCCAGCAGCCTACAGGGTTTGGCTGGGGCCAACGTCCTGACTTTC
CASSLQGLAGANVLTF
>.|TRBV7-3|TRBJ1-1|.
TGTGCCAGCAGCCCCCAAGCGTCGAACACTGAAGCTTTCTTT
CASSPQASNTEAFF
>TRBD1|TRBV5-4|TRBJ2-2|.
TGTGCCAGCAGCCCACGGACAGGGGGGACCGGGGAGCTGTTTTTT
CASSPRTGGTGELFF
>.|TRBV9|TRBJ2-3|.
TGTGCCAGCAGCGCGCCGGGACACAGCGGACGAAGCACAGATACGCAGTATTTT
CASSAPGHSGRSTDTQYF
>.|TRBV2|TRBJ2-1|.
TGTGCCAGCATTCAGGGTACCTACAATGAGCAGTTCTTC
CASIQGTYNEQFF
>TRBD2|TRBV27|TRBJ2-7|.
TGTGCCAGTCGGACTAGCGGGAGTTACGAGCAGTACTTC
CASRTSGSYEQYF
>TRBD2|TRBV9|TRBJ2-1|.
TGTGCCAGCAGCCCCCAGCCCTTTACTGGCGGGAGTTCCCATGAGCAGTTCTTC
CASSPQPFTGGSSHEQFF
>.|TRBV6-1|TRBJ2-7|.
TGTGCCAGCACTAAACACAGGGAGGAACGGGCCGAGCAGTACTTC
CASTKHREERAEQYF
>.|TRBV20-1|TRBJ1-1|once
TGCAGTGCTAACGGGGGGACTGAAGCTTTCTTT
CSANGGTEAFF
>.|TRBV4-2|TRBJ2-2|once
TGTGCCAGCAGCCAAGAGTTGTTGGCAGGGTGGTTTACCGGGGAGCTGTTTTTT
CASSQELLAGWFTGELFF
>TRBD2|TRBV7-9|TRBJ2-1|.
TGTGCCAGCAGCCGCGGACTAGCGGAAAACAATGAGCAGTTCTTC
CASSRGLAENNEQFF
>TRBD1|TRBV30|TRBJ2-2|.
TGTGCCTGGAGCGGGACAGGGAACACCGGGGAGCTGTTTTTT
CAWSGTGNTGELFF
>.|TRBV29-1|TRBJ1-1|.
TGCAGCGTTGATACCGGTGAAGCTTTCTTT
CSVDTGEAFF
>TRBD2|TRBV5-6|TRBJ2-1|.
TGTGCCAGCAGCTTCACGACTAGCGGGAGTTACAATGAGCAGTTCTTC
CASSFTTSGSYNEQFF
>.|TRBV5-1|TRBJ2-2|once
TGCGCCAGCAGCTTTTGGGCAGGGAAGGCCGGGGAGCTGTTTTTT
CASSFWAGKAGELFF
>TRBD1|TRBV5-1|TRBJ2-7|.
TGCGCCAGCAGCGACGGGAGGGACAGGGGCTACGAGCAGTACTTC
CASSDGRDRGYEQYF
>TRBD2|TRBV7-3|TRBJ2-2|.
TGTGCCAGCAGCAAATTAACGGGGCTAGCGGGAGAAAGCACCGGGGAGCTGTTTTTT
CASSKLTGLAGESTGELFF
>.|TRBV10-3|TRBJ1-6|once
TGTGCCATCAGTGAAGGGAACAGGGCCACAAGCTCCTATAATTCACCCCTCCACTTT
CAISEGNRATSSYNSPLHF
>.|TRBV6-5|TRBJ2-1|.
TGTGCCAGCACGGTGGGAGCCCAGTACAATGAGCAGTTCTTC
CASTVGAQYNEQFF
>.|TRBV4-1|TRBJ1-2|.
TGCGCCAGCAGCCAAGTGGGGGCCACGACTAACTATGGCTACACCTTC
CASSQVGATTNYGYTF
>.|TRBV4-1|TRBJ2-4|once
TGCGCCAGCAGCCATTACCTATTACGGGACAACAAAAACATTCAGTACTTC
CASSHYLLRDNKNIQYF
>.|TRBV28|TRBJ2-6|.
TGTGCCAGCACCTGGGGGGGGCCTGGGGCCAACGTCCTGACTTTC
CASTWGGPGANVLTF
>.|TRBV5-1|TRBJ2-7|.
TGCGCCAGCAGCTTGGTAGGGGACGAGCAGTACTTC
CASSLVGDEQYF
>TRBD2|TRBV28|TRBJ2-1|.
TGTGCCAGCTCAACTAGCGGTTACAATGAGCAGTTCTTC
CASSTSGYNEQFF
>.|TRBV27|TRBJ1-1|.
TGTGCCAGCAGTCCAAGGGGGGGCGTTGGGAACACTGAAGCTTTCTTT
CASSPRGGVGNTEAFF
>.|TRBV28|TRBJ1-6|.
TGTGCCAGCAGTTTATGGCGTTCACCCCTCCACTTT
CASSLWRSPLHF
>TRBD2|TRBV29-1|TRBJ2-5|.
TGCAGCGTGCTTCGGACTAGCGGGAGGGCGAGGGAGACCCAGTACTTC
CSVLRTSGRARETQYF
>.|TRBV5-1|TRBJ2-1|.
TGCGCCAGCAGCTTGGTAGCTAACAACAATGAGCAGTTCTTC
CASSLVANNNEQFF
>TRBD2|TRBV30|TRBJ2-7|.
TGTGCCTGGAGTGTACCGAGTCTAGCGGGAGGCGAGCAGTACTTC
CAWSVPSLAGGEQYF
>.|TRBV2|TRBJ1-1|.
TGTGCCAGCAGTATGAGAGACACTGAAGCTTTCTTT
CASSMRDTEAFF
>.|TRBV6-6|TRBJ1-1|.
TGTGCCAGCAGTACCACCGGGGAGGCTGAAGCTTTCTTT
CASSTTGEAEAFF
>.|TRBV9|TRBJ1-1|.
TGTGCCAGCAGCGTAGTCACAAGCAGGACCACTGAAGCTTTCTTT
CASSVVTSRTTEAFF